Sequencing of this T cell receptor beta chain was carried out in a study of T cell changes during pregnancy in multiple sclerosis. TCRdb keeps only in-frame clones here, not all; method: immunoSEQ multiplex PCR. The repertoire has about 15,000 clones, approximately 86% of them found once; the top ten carry around 19%. The CDR3 extends over 15 amino acids. V lost 5 bases and J 3 bases, leaving 16 bases between the germline ends. Germline V gene sequence: CDR1 MNHEY, CDR2 SMNVEV (reference sequence). J is TRBJ1-1 and V is TRBV27, with unresolved D. This receptor was taken from a female donor with multiple sclerosis, enrolled in a pregnancy study. The sample in question was CD8+ T cells from peripheral blood mononuclear cells, obtained in the first trimester of pregnancy. CDR3 sequence (DNA): TGTGCCAGCAGTCCAACACAGAGTTATTACACTGAAGCTTTCTTT. It codes for CASSPTQSYYTEAFF.